One sample yielded the 32 T cell receptor beta chains listed below, sequenced in a study of cytomegalovirus exposure and HLA in healthy donors. Primers: 60 Vbeta forward and 13 Jbeta reverse. Profiling relied on immunoSEQ multiplex PCR, and the TCRdb table lists in-frame clones only, not all of them. The repertoire has about 93,000 clones, 65% to 85% of them found once; the top ten carry approximately 3.8%. Source material: PBMCs. The origin of the receptors is a man in his fifties or sixties in good health and CMV-seronegative.

The sample holds a few counts of this clone. The V and J genes are TRBV6-1 and TRBJ2-1; 7 bases fit TRBD2. J lost 0 bases, V lost 2 bases, and 1 base had no gene match. This CDR3 spans 15 amino acids. Germline CDR1 reads MNHNS; CDR2 reads SASEGT. The CDR3 loop is CASSELAGSYNEQFF. The CDR3 coding sequence is TGTGCCAGCAGTGAATTAGCGGGCTCCTACAATGAGCAGTTCTTC.

The count of this clone is one. J is TRBJ2-3 and V is TRBV19, with D perhaps TRBD1 (8 bases). This CDR3 comprises 19 residues. V lost 2 bases to trimming and J lost 1 base, with 22 bases between them. Germline lookup yields CDR1 LNHDA and CDR2 SQIVND (reference sequence). CDR3 in DNA: TGTGCCAGTAGTATACACAGGGGGGGAACGGGAGGAGGCACAGATACGCAGTATTTT. Amino acid sequence: CASSIHRGGTGGGTDTQYF.

V gene TRBV7-2 combines with J gene TRBJ2-3; D is unresolved. V gave up 3 bases and J gave up 4 bases, with 5 bases separating them. The germline gives CDR1 SGHTA, CDR2 FQGNSA. This CDR3 region has 12 residues. CDR3 sequence reads: CASSFGPDTQYF. The DNA of the CDR3 is TGTGCCAGCAGCTTTGGCCCAGATACGCAGTATTTT. Full variable domain (rest looked up from reference TRBV7-2 and TRBJ2-3): GAGVSQSPSNKVTEKGKDVELRCDPISGHTALYWYRQSLGQGLEFLIYFQGNSAPDKSGLPSDRFSAERTGGSVSTLTIQRTQQEDSAVYLCASSFGPDTQYFGPGTRLTVL.

A note on this clone: Its ends do not fully match the called genes, so a read error is possible. This sequence joins TRBV6-6 and TRBJ2-1, with a weak D call TRBD2 (6 bases). The CDR3 has 15 amino acids. Germline V gene sequence: CDR1 MNHNY, CDR2 SVGAGI (reference sequence). The CDR3 DNA follows: TGTGCCACTCGATCCCGGGAGACCTCCCACAATGAGCAGTTCTTC. Translation: CATRSRETSHNEQFF.

This clone was counted a few times. The V gene is TRBV5-1, the J gene TRBJ1-4; tentative D call: TRBD1 (5 bases). The CDR3 totals 15 residues. Trimming took 0 bases from V and 4 from J, leaving 10 bases between them. Germline CDR1 reads SGHRS; CDR2 reads YFSETQ. CDR3 bases: TGCGCCAGCAGCTTGGGTCAGGGAGGTAATGAAAAACTGTTTTTT. Translation gives CASSLGQGGNEKLFF. Based on the CDR3 plus reference TRBV5-1 and TRBJ1-4, the full variable domain is KAGVTQTPRYLIKTRGQQVTLSCSPISGHRSVSWYQQTPGQGLQFLFEYFSETQRNKGNFPGRFSGRQFSNSRSEMNVSTLELGDSALYLCASSLGQGGNEKLFFGSGTQLSVL.

This chain connects TRBV27 to TRBJ2-7; tentative D call: TRBD1 (6 bases). Germline lookup yields CDR1 MNHEY and CDR2 SMNVEV (reference sequence). The CDR3 has 16 residues. V was pared by 6 bases and J by 7 bases, with 25 bases between. The CDR3 region has the DNA TGTGCCAGCAGCAAACCTTTTAAGGACCGTAGGGGGGAGCAGTACTTC. Translation gives CASSKPFKDRRGEQYF.

This chain links TRBV7-2 with TRBJ2-2, with TRBD1 as a possible D gene (6 bases). This CDR3 has 14 residues. The germline V gene has CDR1 SGHTA and CDR2 FQGNSA. Trimming took 5 bases from V and 8 from J, leaving 15 bases between them. In DNA form, the CDR3 reads TGTGCCAGCAGCCCCATCAGGGGCAGGGGGGAGCTGTTTTTT. Its translation is CASSPIRGRGELFF.

The V gene is TRBV7-6, the J gene TRBJ2-4, with 9 bases fitting TRBD2. Germline V lookup: CDR1 SGHVS, CDR2 FNYEAQ. Trimming removed 5 bases from V and 3 bases from J; junction bases left unmatched: 2. There are 14 residues in the CDR3. The CDR3 DNA reads as TGTGCCAGCAGCCAGACTAGCGGCAAAAACATTCAGTACTTC. It translates to CASSQTSGKNIQYF. The complete variable domain, with remaining parts taken from reference TRBV7-6 and TRBJ2-4, reads GAGVSQSPRYKVTKRGQDVALRCDPISGHVSLYWYRQALGQGPEFLTYFNYEAQQDKSGLPNDRFSAERPEGSISTLTIQRTEQRDSAMYRCASSQTSGKNIQYFGAGTRLSVL.

This chain joins TRBV7-3 and TRBJ2-2; TRBD2 matches 8 bases. Trimming at V came to 4 bases and at J to 8 bases, leaving 3 bases not matched to a gene. CDR1 is SGHTA, CDR2 FQGTGA, per germline. The CDR3 sequence is 13 residues long. The CDR3 sequence: CASSSLAGGELFF. CDR3 sequence (DNA): TGTGCCAGCAGCTCCCTAGCGGGTGGGGAGCTGTTTTTT.

The rearrangement links TRBV9 to TRBJ2-7; D might be TRBD1 (5 bases). The germline gives CDR1 SGDLS, CDR2 YYNGEE. Trimming took off 0 bases at V and 0 bases at J, with 13 bases between the two ends. This CDR3 contains 16 residues. The CDR3 sequence: CASSVDGRVDSYEQYF. In DNA, the CDR3 is TGTGCCAGCAGCGTAGACGGCAGGGTAGACTCCTACGAGCAGTACTTC.

The chain employs TRBV27 and TRBJ2-2, with 9 bases fitting TRBD1. The CDR3 consists of 14 residues. CDR1 is MNHEY, CDR2 SMNVEV, per germline (reference sequence). Trimming at V came to 5 bases and at J to 7 bases, leaving 5 bases not matched to a gene. CDR3 amino acids: CASSPDRGVGELFF. In nucleotides, the CDR3 is TGTGCCAGCAGTCCGGACAGGGGAGTCGGGGAGCTGTTTTTT.

The chain employs TRBV4-2 and TRBJ1-6; D unresolved. Germline V gene data show CDR1 as LGHNA and CDR2 as YNFKEQ. V was clipped by 0 bases and J by 6 bases, with 6 bases between them. The CDR3 has 14 residues. The CDR3 DNA is TGTGCCAGCAGCCAAGAATTATTTAATTCACCCCTCCACTTT. It yields the protein CASSQELFNSPLHF.

This CDR3 reads CASSSRQSNQPQHF. In DNA form, the CDR3 reads TGTGCCAGCAGTAGCCGACAGTCCAATCAGCCCCAGCATTTT. This sequence joins TRBV6-1 and TRBJ1-5, with D possibly TRBD1 on 5 matching bases. CDR3 size: 14 residues. The germline gives CDR1 MNHNS, CDR2 SASEGT. The V end was cut by 5 bases, the J end by 3 bases, with 11 bases between.

The CDR3 region has the DNA TGTGCCAGCAGCCGCCCGGGGTACGGGAATGAGCAGTTCTTC. It codes for CASSRPGYGNEQFF. The chain links TRBV7-2 to TRBJ2-1, with D maybe TRBD2 (5 bases). Looked up from germline, CDR1 is SGHTA and CDR2 is FQGNSA. This CDR3 contains 14 residues. V lost 5 bases to trimming and J lost 7 bases, with 15 bases between them.

This chain's CDR3 is CASTPGQGLTKNIQYF. The DNA of the CDR3 is TGTGCCAGCACGCCTGGACAGGGTTTAACCAAAAACATTCAGTACTTC. J is TRBJ2-4 and V is TRBV28; TRBD1 aligns across 8 bases. V was clipped by 7 bases and J by 2 bases; unmatched bases: 10. Germline-derived CDR1 and CDR2 are MDHEN and SYDVKM. CDR3 size: 16 residues.

This chain links TRBV27 with TRBJ2-1; 8 positions match TRBD2. Trimming removed 5 bases from V and 7 bases from J; junction bases left unmatched: 10. The CDR3 covers 15 residues. Germline V gene lookup returns CDR1 MNHEY and CDR2 SMNVEV (reference sequence). The CDR3 reads CASSPTSALGNEQFF. CDR3 bases: TGTGCCAGCAGTCCGACTAGCGCCCTGGGGAATGAGCAGTTCTTC.

This chain joins TRBV5-1 and TRBJ2-2; a weak D match, TRBD2 (6 bases). This CDR3 is built from 16 residues. Germline CDR1 is SGHRS and CDR2 is YFSETQ. Trimming took off 0 bases at V and 0 bases at J, with 9 bases between the two ends. The CDR3 DNA sequence: TGCGCCAGCAGCTTGGGGGGAGGTCCGAACACCGGGGAGCTGTTTTTT. This translates into CASSLGGGPNTGELFF.

In this sample, this clone turned up once. The V and J genes are TRBV27 and TRBJ2-1; weak D call: TRBD2 (5 bases). The CDR3 loop spans 15 amino acids. The ends were cut back, 0 bases at V and 7 bases at J, with 13 bases in the middle. Germline CDR1 reads MNHEY; CDR2 reads SMNVEV (reference sequence). The CDR3 reads CASSLSRLALNEQFF. In DNA form, the CDR3 reads TGTGCCAGCAGTTTATCGCGATTAGCGCTTAATGAGCAGTTCTTC.

This clone has more than one count but fewer than ten. This rearrangement joins TRBV19 to TRBJ2-1, with 14 bases aligning to TRBD2. The germline V gene encodes CDR1 LNHDA and CDR2 SQIVND (reference sequence). V trimming: 7 bases; J trimming: 3 bases; junction bases outside the gene matches: 8. The CDR3 has 17 residues. The CDR3 here is CASTTSGRAGGYNEQFF. Written as DNA, the CDR3 is TGTGCCAGTACGACTAGCGGGAGGGCCGGGGGCTACAATGAGCAGTTCTTC.

This chain uses TRBV27 with TRBJ2-1; TRBD2 might be the D (5 bases). The germline CDR1 and CDR2 sequences are MNHEY and SMNVEV (reference sequence). The CDR3 runs 14 residues. Trimming pared 8 bases from V and 0 bases from J, leaving 11 bases between. This chain's CDR3 is CASVRGGSYNEQFF. In nucleotides, the CDR3 is TGTGCCAGCGTTCGGGGTGGCTCCTACAATGAGCAGTTCTTC.

The rearrangement uses TRBV15 and TRBJ1-5, with D hard to call. CDR3 size: 12 residues. CDR1 is LNHNV and CDR2 is YYDKDF in the germline V gene (reference sequence). V gave up 8 bases and J gave up 1 base, with 6 bases separating them. The CDR3 is CATGGSNQPQHF. In nucleotides, the CDR3 is TGTGCCACCGGAGGGAGCAATCAGCCCCAGCATTTT.

The chain has TRBV6-5 and TRBJ1-5, with D maybe TRBD1 (5 bases). From germline, CDR1 is MNHEY and CDR2 SVGAGI. Trimming stripped 0 bases from V and 6 bases from J, with 9 bases between. The CDR3 has 14 amino acids. The CDR3 reads CASSYSGGTQPQHF. CDR3 nucleotides: TGTGCCAGCAGTTACTCGGGGGGGACTCAGCCCCAGCATTTT.

This chain connects TRBV5-1 to TRBJ2-3; 8 positions agree with TRBD1. The CDR3 runs 15 residues. The ends lost 4 bases at V and 0 bases at J; junction bases unmatched: 4. Germline V gene sequence: CDR1 SGHRS, CDR2 YFSETQ. CDR3 amino acids: CASSEGTGSTDTQYF. The DNA for the CDR3 is TGCGCCAGCAGCGAGGGGACAGGCAGCACAGATACGCAGTATTTT.

This sequence joins TRBV5-1 and TRBJ1-1; D unresolved. This CDR3 is built from 13 residues. Per the germline V gene, CDR1 is SGHRS and CDR2 is YFSETQ. V lost 3 bases and J lost 4, with 10 bases in between. CDR3 in DNA: TGCGCCAGCAGCTCTACCGCTAGCACTGAAGCTTTCTTT. This encodes CASSSTASTEAFF. The full variable domain, its missing parts supplied by reference TRBV5-1 and TRBJ1-1, is KAGVTQTPRYLIKTRGQQVTLSCSPISGHRSVSWYQQTPGQGLQFLFEYFSETQRNKGNFPGRFSGRQFSNSRSEMNVSTLELGDSALYLCASSSTASTEAFFGQGTRLTVV.

The chain has TRBV11-2 and TRBJ2-7; 7 bases align to TRBD1. Trimming at V came to 5 bases and at J to 0 bases, leaving 10 bases not matched to a gene. CDR3 size: 16 residues. The V gene's germline CDR1 is SGHAT and CDR2 FQNNGV. The chain's CDR3 is CASSPILTGPSYEQYF. The CDR3 nucleotides are TGTGCCAGCAGCCCCATCCTGACAGGGCCCTCCTACGAGCAGTACTTC.

Regarding this clone: At one end the junction does not follow the germline gene, possibly because of a read error. V usage is TRBV6-1 and J usage is TRBJ2-2, with D perhaps matching TRBD1 (6 bases). The CDR3 runs 15 residues. CDR1 and CDR2 from the germline V gene are MNHNS and SASEGT. The CDR3 nucleotides read TGTGTCAGCTATCCCGGGACAAGAAACACCGGGGAGCTGTTTTTT. Its protein is CVSYPGTRNTGELFF.

This clone was observed a few times. The chain joins TRBV6-5 to TRBJ1-1; no clear D gene. V lost 4 bases to trimming and J lost 4 bases, with 10 bases between them. The CDR3 totals 13 residues. From germline, CDR1 is MNHEY and CDR2 SVGAGI. Here the CDR3 DNA reads TGTGCCAGCAGTTTAGCAAGCGGCACTGAAGCTTTCTTT. This gives the protein CASSLASGTEAFF.

This rearrangement joins TRBV7-9 to TRBJ2-5, with D maybe TRBD1 (5 bases). Trimming took 3 bases from V and 1 from J, leaving 12 bases between them. The germline CDR1 and CDR2 sequences are SEHNR and FQNEAQ (reference sequence). The length of the CDR3 is 15 residues. The CDR3 region has the DNA TGTGCCAGCAGCTTCGGCAGGGCTTTCCAAGAGACCCAGTACTTC. It codes for CASSFGRAFQETQYF.

The CDR3 coding sequence is TGTGCCAGCAGCCCAGGGGGGTTCGGAGAGACCCAGTACTTC. This encodes CASSPGGFGETQYF. The chain joins TRBV5-6 to TRBJ2-5; D possibly corresponds to TRBD1 (7 bases). V was cut by 4 bases and J by 4 bases, with 14 bases left in between. The CDR3 sequence is 14 residues long. Looked up from germline, CDR1 is SGHDT and CDR2 is YYEEEE.

The J gene is TRBJ2-5, the V gene TRBV9; possibly TRBD2 for D (5 bases). The J call is doubtful: the DNA matches TRBJ2-7 better. The germline gives CDR1 SGDLS, CDR2 YYNGEE. This CDR3 is 13 amino acids long. CDR3 residues: CASSPSSAYEQYF. As DNA, the CDR3 is TGTGCCAGCAGCCCTAGCAGCGCCTACGAGCAGTACTTC.

CDR3 sequence reads: CASRALQGNTEAFF. The DNA for the CDR3 is TGTGCCAGCAGAGCTCTCCAGGGGAACACTGAAGCTTTCTTT. The chain links TRBV28 to TRBJ1-1; perhaps TRBD1 as D (5 bases). Trimming cost V 6 bases and J 1 base, with 12 bases left between them. The CDR3 spans 14 residues. CDR1 and CDR2 from the germline V gene are MDHEN and SYDVKM. Complete variable domain (other parts from reference TRBV28 and TRBJ1-1): DVKVTQSSRYLVKRTGEKVFLECVQDMDHENMFWYRQDPGLGLRLIYFSYDVKMKEKGDIPEGYSVSREKKERFSLILESASTNQTSMYLCASRALQGNTEAFFGQGTRLTVV.

CDR3 loop: CASSPDGTVQPQHF. The CDR3 DNA sequence: TGTGCCAGCAGCCCCGACGGGACAGTTCAGCCCCAGCATTTT. The chain joins TRBV28 to TRBJ1-5; 7 bases fit TRBD1. This CDR3 has 14 amino acids. CDR1 MDHEN and CDR2 SYDVKM come from the germline V gene. V trimming: 6 bases; J trimming: 6 bases; junction bases outside the gene matches: 8.